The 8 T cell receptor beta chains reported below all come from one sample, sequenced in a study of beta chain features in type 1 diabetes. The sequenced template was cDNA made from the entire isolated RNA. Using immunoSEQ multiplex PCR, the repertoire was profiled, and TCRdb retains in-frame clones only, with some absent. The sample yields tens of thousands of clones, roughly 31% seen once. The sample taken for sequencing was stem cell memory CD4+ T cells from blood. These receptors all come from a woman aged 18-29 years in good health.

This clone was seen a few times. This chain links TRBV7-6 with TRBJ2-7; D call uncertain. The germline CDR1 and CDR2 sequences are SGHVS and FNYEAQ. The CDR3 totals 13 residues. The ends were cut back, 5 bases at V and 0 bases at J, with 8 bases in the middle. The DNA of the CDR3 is TGTGCCAGCAGCCGTAATCCCTCCTACGAGCAGTACTTC. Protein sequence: CASSRNPSYEQYF.

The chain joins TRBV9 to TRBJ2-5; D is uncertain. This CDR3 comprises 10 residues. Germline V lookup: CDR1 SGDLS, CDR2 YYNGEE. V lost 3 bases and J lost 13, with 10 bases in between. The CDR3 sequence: CASSAYERYF. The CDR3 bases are TGTGCCAGCAGCGCGTACGAGCGGTACTTC. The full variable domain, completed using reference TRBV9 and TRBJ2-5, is DSGVTQTPKHLITATGQRVTLRCSPRSGDLSVYWYQQSLDQGLQFLIQYYNGEERAKGNILERFSAQQFPDLHSELNLSSLELGDSALYFCASSAYERYFGPGTRLLVL.

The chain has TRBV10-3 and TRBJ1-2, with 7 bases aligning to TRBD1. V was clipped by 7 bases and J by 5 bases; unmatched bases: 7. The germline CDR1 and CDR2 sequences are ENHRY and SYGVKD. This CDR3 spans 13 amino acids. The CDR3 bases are TGTGCCATCATACTGGGACAGCGATATGGCTACACCTTC. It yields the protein CAIILGQRYGYTF.

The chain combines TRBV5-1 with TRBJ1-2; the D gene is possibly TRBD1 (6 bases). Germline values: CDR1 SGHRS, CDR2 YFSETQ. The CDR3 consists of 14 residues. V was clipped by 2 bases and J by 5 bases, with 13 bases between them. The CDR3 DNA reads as TGCGCCAGCAGCTTACAGGGTGATGCATATGGCTACACCTTC. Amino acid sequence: CASSLQGDAYGYTF.

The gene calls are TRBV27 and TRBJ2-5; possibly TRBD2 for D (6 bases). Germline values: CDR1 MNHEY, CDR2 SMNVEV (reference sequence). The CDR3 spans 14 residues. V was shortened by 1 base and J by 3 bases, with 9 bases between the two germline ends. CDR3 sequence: CASSLWGGEETQYF. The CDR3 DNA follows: TGTGCCAGCAGTTTATGGGGCGGGGAAGAGACCCAGTACTTC.

The CDR3 DNA follows: TGTGCCAGCAGCTTAGTTACAGGGGTGCAGCAGTACTTC. Protein product: CASSLVTGVQQYF. This chain uses TRBV7-3 with TRBJ2-7; TRBD1 matches 7 bases. The CDR3 extends over 13 amino acids. V lost 2 bases and J lost 8; bases outside the gene matches: 6. Germline CDR1 SGHTA, CDR2 FQGTGA.

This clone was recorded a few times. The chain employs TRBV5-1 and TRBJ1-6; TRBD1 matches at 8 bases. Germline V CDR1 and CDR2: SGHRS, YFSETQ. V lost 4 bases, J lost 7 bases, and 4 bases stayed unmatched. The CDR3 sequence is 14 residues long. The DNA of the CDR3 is TGCGCCAGCAGCAACAGACAGGGGAATTCACCCCTCCACTTT. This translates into CASSNRQGNSPLHF. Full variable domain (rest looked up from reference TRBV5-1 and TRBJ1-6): KAGVTQTPRYLIKTRGQQVTLSCSPISGHRSVSWYQQTPGQGLQFLFEYFSETQRNKGNFPGRFSGRQFSNSRSEMNVSTLELGDSALYLCASSNRQGNSPLHFGNGTRLTVT.

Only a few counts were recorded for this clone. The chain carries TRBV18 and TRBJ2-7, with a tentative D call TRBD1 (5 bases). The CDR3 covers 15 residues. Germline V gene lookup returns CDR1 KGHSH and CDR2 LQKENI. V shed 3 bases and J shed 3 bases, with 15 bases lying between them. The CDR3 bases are TGTGCCAGCTCACCCCGGGTTTCAGGGAACTACGAGCAGTACTTC. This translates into CASSPRVSGNYEQYF.